The rows below give T cell receptor beta chains drawn from one sample of a study of OX40 agonist ivuxolimab in advanced cancers. Profiling relied on immunoSEQ multiplex PCR, and the TCRdb table lists in-frame clones only, not all of them. The data contain 20,000 to 25,000 clones, around 72% of them singletons. The specimen comprised CD4+ or CD8+ T cells sorted from blood, sampled in a trial of the OX40 agonist ivuxolimab. These receptors were collected from an adult with an advanced solid tumor such as melanoma, head and neck, liver or kidney cancer. The conserved cysteine and the conserved F or W are not part of the CDR3 here.

length	V	J	CDR3
13	TRBV6-6	TRBJ2-3	ASSPGTTGTDTQY
13	TRBV4-1	TRBJ1-1	ASRWGQGIPTEAF
12	TRBV18	TRBJ1-1	ASSPSSPNTEAF
16	TRBV29-1	TRBJ2-1	RVDGGGGAGGSYNEQF
11	TRBV5-5	TRBJ2-7	ASSWETEEEQY
13	TRBV7-8	TRBJ2-3	ASSSDGSLTDTQY
10	TRBV6-5	TRBJ2-7	ASSPNAYEQY
11	TRBV12-5	TRBJ2-1	ASVGGPSNEQF
14	TRBV6-5	TRBJ1-1	ASSYSLGYRETEAF
12	TRBV4-1	TRBJ1-2	ASTFTGHTDDYT
12	TRBV4-1	TRBJ2-1	ASSMQTSYNEQF
14	TRBV7-9	TRBJ2-3	ASSLKWTGVADTQY
7	TRBV28	TRBJ1-2	ATNYGYT
16	TRBV9	TRBJ2-5	ASSGGSSGAGESETQY
12	TRBV6-4	TRBJ2-5	ASSPGGGSETQY
14	TRBV6-5	TRBJ1-1	ASSSRTGGMNTEAF
14	TRBV7-8	TRBJ2-7	ASSLDPRRGVYEQY
13	TRBV10-3	TRBJ2-7	AISVTGDLSYEQY
12	TRBV28	TRBJ1-4	AKWSGPTNEKLF
10	TRBV27	TRBJ1-6	ASSLINSPLH
10	TRBV9	TRBJ1-3	ASSVSGNTIY
10	TRBV7-3	TRBJ2-1	ASSAQGGVAF
12	TRBV28	TRBJ1-5	ASSSGQIDQPQH
14	TRBV6-5	TRBJ2-3	ASSYPSGGAGDTQY
15	TRBV5-6	TRBJ2-7	ASSLEGAGSTSYEQY
13	TRBV28	TRBJ2-7	ASRSPTGGAHEQY
11	TRBV9	TRBJ2-2	ASKTGNTGELF
10	TRBV7-8	TRBJ2-7	ASSLGGEEQY
13	TRBV5-6	TRBJ1-2	ASSSNPGGSGGYT
12	TRBV6-5	TRBJ1-5	ASSYGTGGQPQH
11	TRBV9	TRBJ2-7	ASSVGTGWEQY
13	TRBV15	TRBJ2-2	ATSSPRQNTGELF
10	TRBV6-1	TRBJ2-3	ASGWNTDTQY
13	TRBV6-9	TRBJ1-6	ASSSVLPGISPLH
12	TRBV5-8	TRBJ1-5	ASSLSGHVQPQH
15	TRBV9	.	ASSPSLDRGFGHEQY
11	TRBV5-3	TRBJ2-7	ASSGDGSYEQY
12	TRBV7-2	TRBJ2-3	ASRIGVKTDTQY
13	TRBV4-3	TRBJ2-5	ASSQDVGTAETQY
16	TRBV19	TRBJ2-1	ASSIDRPGVPTYNEQF
10	TRBV4-3	TRBJ2-7	ASSQVGNEQY
13	TRBV19	TRBJ2-5	ASSMWRQEGETQY
11	TRBV7-9	TRBJ2-7	ASSTGGQGEQY
10	TRBV7-9	TRBJ1-1	ATRQANTEAF
11	TRBV11-3	TRBJ2-7	ASRDRVGYEQY
13	TRBV7-7	TRBJ2-5	ASSDPGQGEETQY
13	TRBV28	TRBJ2-1	ASSLEGATYNEQF
11	TRBV9	TRBJ2-2	ASSVSNTGELF
11	TRBV2	TRBJ2-1	ASSDLGYNEQF